These 24 T cell receptor beta chains originate from one sample sequenced in a study of shared clonotypes between healthy human individuals. Sequenced by immunoSEQ multiplex PCR; TCRdb stores in-frame clones only, minus some. The sample includes approximately 640,000 clones, more than 70% seen only once; the top ten take about 1.8%. The sequenced material came from memory CD4+ T cells sorted from blood. The subset is: CD45RA-negative fraction. These TCRs come from a woman aged 25-40 years in good health.

This chain links TRBV7-6 with TRBJ1-5, with a weak D call TRBD1 (5 bases). The V end lost 8 bases, the J end lost 7 bases, and 15 bases lay between the germline ends. The CDR3 is 13 residues long. Germline V lookup: CDR1 SGHVS, CDR2 FNYEAQ. As DNA, the CDR3 is TGTGCCAGCTCAAGGCAGGGTACCCAGCCCCAGCATTTT. This gives the protein CASSRQGTQPQHF. Combining the CDR3 with reference TRBV7-6 and TRBJ1-5 gives the whole variable domain GAGVSQSPRYKVTKRGQDVALRCDPISGHVSLYWYRQALGQGPEFLTYFNYEAQQDKSGLPNDRFSAERPEGSISTLTIQRTEQRDSAMYRCASSRQGTQPQHFGDGTRLSIL.

This clone has only a few counts. The sample holds other DNA sequences that translate to the same CDR3. V usage is TRBV7-9 and J usage is TRBJ2-5; 7 bases align to TRBD1. Germline V gene sequence: CDR1 SEHNR, CDR2 FQNEAQ (reference sequence). CDR3 length: 14 residues. The V segment lost 2 bases and the J segment 5 bases; nucleotides outside the gene matches: 5. The CDR3 nucleotides read TGTGCCAGCAGCTTAAAGGGGGCAGGGGAGACCCAGTACTTC. It yields the protein CASSLKGAGETQYF.

V usage is TRBV11-2 and J usage is TRBJ2-7; D is unclear. V was pared by 5 bases and J by 5 bases, with 10 bases between. CDR3 length: 12 amino acids. Per the germline V gene, CDR1 is SGHAT and CDR2 is FQNNGV. The CDR3 DNA reads as TGTGCCAGCAGCCCCAGCTTTAACGAGCAGTACTTC. Protein sequence: CASSPSFNEQYF.

In this sample, this clone turned up a few times. The V call is TRBV19, the J call TRBJ2-2; TRBD2 might be the D (5 bases). The CDR3 spans 15 residues. V dropped 5 bases and J dropped 4 bases, with 14 bases sitting between them. From germline, CDR1 is LNHDA and CDR2 SQIVND (reference sequence). DNA of the CDR3: TGTGCCAGTAGTCTCGGCGGCCGGGGCACCGGGGAGCTGTTTTTT. This encodes CASSLGGRGTGELFF. The full variable domain, rest sourced from reference TRBV19 and TRBJ2-2, is DGGITQSPKYLFRKEGQNVTLSCEQNLNHDAMYWYRQDPGQGLRLIYYSQIVNDFQKGDIAEGYSVSREKKESFPLTVTSAQKNPTAFYLCASSLGGRGTGELFFGEGSRLTVL.

V is TRBV5-1 and J is TRBJ2-3; 8 bases match TRBD2. J was trimmed by 3 bases and V by 4 bases; bases with no gene match: 4. CDR3 length equals 14 residues. Per the germline V gene, CDR1 is SGHRS and CDR2 is YFSETQ. The CDR3 spells CASSTGLATDTQYF. The CDR3 nucleotides read TGCGCCAGCAGCACAGGACTAGCAACAGATACGCAGTATTTT.

This chain joins TRBV19 and TRBJ1-5; D remains ambiguous. CDR1 and CDR2 from the germline V gene are LNHDA and SQIVND (reference sequence). This CDR3 spans 14 amino acids. Between the trimmed V and J ends, which lost 3 bases and 3 bases, there was a span of 9 bases. CDR3 protein: CASSISRFNQPQHF. CDR3 DNA: TGTGCCAGTAGTATCTCCAGGTTCAATCAGCCCCAGCATTTT.

V and J are TRBV5-8 and TRBJ1-4, with D possibly being TRBD1 (6 bases). Germline CDR1 reads SGHTS; CDR2 reads YDEGEE. Trimming stripped 4 bases from V and 0 bases from J, with 13 bases between. CDR3 length equals 16 residues. The CDR3 DNA follows: TGTGCCAGCAGCGCCGGGACATCGGCAACTAATGAAAAACTGTTTTTT. As protein: CASSAGTSATNEKLFF.

J is TRBJ1-5 and V is TRBV13, with D possibly matching TRBD1 (6 bases). Trimming cost V 4 bases and J 2 bases, with 15 bases left between them. The CDR3 extends over 16 amino acids. Per germline, CDR1 PRHDT and CDR2 FYEKMQ (reference sequence). CDR3 DNA sequence: TGTGCCAGCAGCTCCAGGGGTCCCGAGGGCAATCAGCCCCAGCATTTT. Amino acids: CASSSRGPEGNQPQHF.

The chain recombines TRBV7-2 with TRBJ2-1, with D possibly TRBD2 on 5 matching bases. The CDR3 has 15 amino acids. Trimming pared 1 base from V and 6 bases from J, leaving 13 bases between. Germline CDR1 SGHTA, CDR2 FQGNSA. As DNA, the CDR3 is TGTGCCAGCAGCTTAGTGGTACTAGTGGCCAATGAGCAGTTCTTC. Protein product: CASSLVVLVANEQFF. The variable domain in full, completed from reference TRBV7-2 and TRBJ2-1, reads GAGVSQSPSNKVTEKGKDVELRCDPISGHTALYWYRQSLGQGLEFLIYFQGNSAPDKSGLPSDRFSAERTGGSVSTLTIQRTQQEDSAVYLCASSLVVLVANEQFFGPGTRLTVL.

The V and J genes are TRBV28 and TRBJ2-7; 11 nucleotides line up with TRBD2. The trim removed 3 bases at V and 0 bases at J, leaving 13 bases unmatched. Germline values: CDR1 MDHEN, CDR2 SYDVKM. CDR3 length: 19 amino acids. CDR3 bases: TGTGCCAGCAGTTTTTTCCTCGGGACTAGCGGTCCTTTCTCCTACGAGCAGTACTTC. Its translation: CASSFFLGTSGPFSYEQYF.

The chain is built from TRBV18 and TRBJ1-2, with a tentative D call TRBD1 (5 bases). The germline V gene encodes CDR1 KGHSH and CDR2 LQKENI. This CDR3 region has 15 residues. The germline V and J ends were trimmed by 3 bases and 3 bases, with 14 bases remaining between them. The CDR3 DNA follows: TGTGCCAGCTCACCGGGGACGGGCCGTGACTATGGCTACACCTTC. Its protein product is CASSPGTGRDYGYTF.

In nucleotides, the CDR3 is TGTGCCAGCAGCTTAAGGACGGCTTCGGAGACCCAGTACTTC. It codes for CASSLRTASETQYF. The chain carries TRBV5-5 and TRBJ2-5; no definite D call. This CDR3 comprises 14 residues. Germline loops: CDR1 SGHKS, CDR2 YYEKEE (reference sequence). Trimming pared 2 bases from V and 5 bases from J, leaving 13 bases between.

This chain connects TRBV5-4 to TRBJ2-7; D tentatively fits TRBD1 or TRBD2 (6 bases each). Germline CDR1 SGHNT, CDR2 YYREEE (reference sequence). With 2 bases removed from V and 2 bases from J, the gap between germline ends came to 11 bases. There are 14 residues in the CDR3. CDR3 sequence (DNA): TGTGCCAGCAGCTTAGGGGGGAGCCCCTACGAGCAGTACTTC. It codes for CASSLGGSPYEQYF.

The rearrangement joins TRBV30 to TRBJ2-5; 15 bases match TRBD2. The germline V gene has CDR1 GTSNPN and CDR2 SVGIG (reference sequence). The CDR3 has 17 amino acids. The junction had 6 bases not matched to a gene; V was cut back by 1 base and J by 3 bases. The CDR3 region has the DNA TGTGCCTGGAGTGGGGGACTAGCGGGAGGAGGTGAAGAGACCCAGTACTTC. Protein: CAWSGGLAGGGEETQYF. Complete variable domain (other parts from reference TRBV30 and TRBJ2-5): SQTIHQWPATLVQPVGSPLSLECTVEGTSNPNLYWYRQAAGRGLQLLFYSVGIGQISSEVPQNLSASRPQDRQFILSSKKLLLSDSGFYLCAWSGGLAGGGEETQYFGPGTRLLVL.

The chain uses TRBV2 and TRBJ1-5, with D perhaps TRBD1 (5 bases). The CDR3 runs to 16 residues. The germline V gene encodes CDR1 SNHLY and CDR2 FYNNEI. V lost 8 bases, J lost 1 base, and 18 bases lay in between. The DNA of the CDR3 is TGTGCCAGCGTAAAGGATAGGGGATCCAGCAATCAGCCCCAGCATTTT. This encodes CASVKDRGSSNQPQHF.

The chain recombines TRBV30 with TRBJ1-6, with 7 bases identical to TRBD1. V shed 1 base and J 0 bases; nucleotides not matched to a gene: 12. The germline V gene encodes CDR1 GTSNPN and CDR2 SVGIG (reference sequence). The CDR3 has 19 residues. The CDR3 protein is CAWSAGQILPSSYNSPLHF. CDR3 DNA: TGTGCCTGGAGTGCGGGACAGATTCTCCCTAGCTCCTATAATTCACCCCTCCACTTT.

V and J are TRBV19 and TRBJ2-3, with 9 bases identical to TRBD2. The V and J ends lost 5 bases and 0 bases, in that order; junction bases with no gene match: 9. CDR1 and CDR2 (germline): LNHDA, SQIVND (reference sequence). The CDR3 is 17 amino acids. CDR3 DNA sequence: TGTGCCAGTAGTGCGCGAGCTAGCGGGGCTAGCACAGATACGCAGTATTTT. This codes for CASSARASGASTDTQYF.

In regard to this clone: The junction and the germline gene differ at one end; a read error may be behind it. The CDR3 bases are TGTGCCAGCAGGTTGGGAGGATTAGGCTCCTACAATGAGCAGTTCTTC. Its translation: CASRLGGLGSYNEQFF. The V gene is TRBV5-6, the J gene TRBJ2-1, with a tentative D call TRBD2 (6 bases). The CDR3 runs 16 residues. Germline V gene data show CDR1 as SGHDT and CDR2 as YYEEEE.

This sequence joins TRBV7-9 and TRBJ2-3; D is unclear. Germline CDR1 SEHNR, CDR2 FQNEAQ (reference sequence). V was pared by 8 bases and J by 6 bases, with 15 bases between. The CDR3 runs 13 residues. CDR3 sequence reads: CASQGILYDTQYF. Here the CDR3 DNA reads TGTGCCAGCCAAGGGATTTTATACGATACGCAGTATTTT.

The chain joins TRBV29-1 to TRBJ2-1, with 7 bases identical to TRBD2. Per germline, CDR1 SQVTM and CDR2 ANQGSEA. With V trimmed by 6 bases and J by 7 bases, 12 bases remained unmatched. The CDR3 has 14 amino acids. The CDR3, as DNA: TGCAGCGTGGCCCGGGGGGACGGGAGTAATGAGCAGTTCTTC. Protein sequence: CSVARGDGSNEQFF.

The DNA for the CDR3 is TGTGCCAGCAGTTTCACGGGGTATGGCTACACCTTC. Its translation: CASSFTGYGYTF. V and J are TRBV6-5 and TRBJ1-2; D not certain. The CDR3 consists of 12 residues. Germline V gene lookup returns CDR1 MNHEY and CDR2 SVGAGI. Trimming removed 4 bases at V and 5 bases at J, with 8 bases between.

The rearrangement joins TRBV18 to TRBJ2-3; TRBD2 agrees at 10 bases. CDR1 and CDR2 (germline): KGHSH, LQKENI. V was pared by 4 bases and J by 2 bases, with 12 bases of the junction left unmatched. The CDR3 sequence is 18 residues long. The DNA for the CDR3 is TGTGCCAGCTCACTAACCCCTACTAGCGGGGAAGTCACAGATACGCAGTATTTT. Its protein product is CASSLTPTSGEVTDTQYF.

The chain joins TRBV5-5 to TRBJ1-2; TRBD1 aligns across 8 bases. V lost 3 bases to trimming and J lost 0 bases; unmatched junction nucleotides: 4. Germline V gives CDR1 SGHKS, CDR2 YYEKEE (reference sequence). The CDR3 is 15 residues long. CDR3 sequence reads: CASSSTGAANYGYTF. The CDR3, as DNA: TGTGCCAGCAGCTCGACAGGGGCAGCTAACTATGGCTACACCTTC.

The chain carries TRBV2 and TRBJ2-7, with 9 bases lining up with TRBD2. The CDR3 is 16 amino acids. V lost 3 bases to trimming and J lost 3 bases; unmatched junction nucleotides: 9. CDR1 and CDR2 (germline): SNHLY, FYNNEI. CDR3 protein: CASSDPSGKNLYEQYF. CDR3 DNA sequence: TGTGCCAGCAGTGACCCTAGCGGGAAGAACCTCTACGAGCAGTACTTC.